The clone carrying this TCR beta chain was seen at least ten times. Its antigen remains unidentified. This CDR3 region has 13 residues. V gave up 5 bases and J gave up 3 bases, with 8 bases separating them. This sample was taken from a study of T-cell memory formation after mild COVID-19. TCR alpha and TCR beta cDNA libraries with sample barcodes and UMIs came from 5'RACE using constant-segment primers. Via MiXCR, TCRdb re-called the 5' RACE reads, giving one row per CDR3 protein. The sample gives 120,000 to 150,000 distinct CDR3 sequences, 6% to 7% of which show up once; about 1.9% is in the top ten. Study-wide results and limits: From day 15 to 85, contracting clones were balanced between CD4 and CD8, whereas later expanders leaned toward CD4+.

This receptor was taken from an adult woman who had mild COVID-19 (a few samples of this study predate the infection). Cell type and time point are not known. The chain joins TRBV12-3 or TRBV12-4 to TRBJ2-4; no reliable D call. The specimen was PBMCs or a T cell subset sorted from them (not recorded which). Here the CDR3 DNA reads TGTGCCAGCAGTGCAATGGACAAAAACATTCAGTACTTC. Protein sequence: CASSAMDKNIQYF.